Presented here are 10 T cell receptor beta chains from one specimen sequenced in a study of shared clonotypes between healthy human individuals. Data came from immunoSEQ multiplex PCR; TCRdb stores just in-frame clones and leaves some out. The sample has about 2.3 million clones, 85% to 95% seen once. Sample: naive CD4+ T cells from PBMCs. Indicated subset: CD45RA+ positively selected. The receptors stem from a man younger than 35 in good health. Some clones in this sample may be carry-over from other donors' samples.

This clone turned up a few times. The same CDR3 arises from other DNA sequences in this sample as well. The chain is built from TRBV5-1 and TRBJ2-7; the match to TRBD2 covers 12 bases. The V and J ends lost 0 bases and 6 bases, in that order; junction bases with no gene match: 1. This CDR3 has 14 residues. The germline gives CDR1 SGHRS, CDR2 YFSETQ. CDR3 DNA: TGCGCCAGCAGCTTGGGACTAGCGGGAGTCGAGCAGTACTTC. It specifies CASSLGLAGVEQYF. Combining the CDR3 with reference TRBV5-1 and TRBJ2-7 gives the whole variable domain KAGVTQTPRYLIKTRGQQVTLSCSPISGHRSVSWYQQTPGQGLQFLFEYFSETQRNKGNFPGRFSGRQFSNSRSEMNVSTLELGDSALYLCASSLGLAGVEQYFGPGTRLTVT.

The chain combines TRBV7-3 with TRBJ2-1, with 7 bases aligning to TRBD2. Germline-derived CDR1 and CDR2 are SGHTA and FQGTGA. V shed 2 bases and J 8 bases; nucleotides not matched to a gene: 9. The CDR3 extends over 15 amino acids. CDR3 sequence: CASSLLGGRIDEQFF. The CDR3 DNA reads TGTGCCAGCAGCTTATTGGGCGGGAGAATCGATGAGCAGTTCTTC.

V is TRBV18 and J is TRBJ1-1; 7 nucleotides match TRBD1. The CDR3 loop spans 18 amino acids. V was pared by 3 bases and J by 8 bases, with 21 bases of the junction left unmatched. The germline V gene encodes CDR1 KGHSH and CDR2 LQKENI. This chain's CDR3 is CASSPSPILTGPTEEAFF. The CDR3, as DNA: TGTGCCAGCTCACCGAGCCCCATCCTGACAGGGCCTACCGAAGAAGCTTTCTTT.

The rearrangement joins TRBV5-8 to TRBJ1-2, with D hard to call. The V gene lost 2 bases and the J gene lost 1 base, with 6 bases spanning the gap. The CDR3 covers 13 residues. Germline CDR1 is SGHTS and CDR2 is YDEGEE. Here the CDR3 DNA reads TGTGCCAGCAGCTTTCAAAGTAACTATGGCTACACCTTC. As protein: CASSFQSNYGYTF.

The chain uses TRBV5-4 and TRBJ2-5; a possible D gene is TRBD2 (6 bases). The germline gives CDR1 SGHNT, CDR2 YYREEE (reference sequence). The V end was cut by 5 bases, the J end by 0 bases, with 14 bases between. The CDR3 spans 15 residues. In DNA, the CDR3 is TGTGCCAGCAGTACCCCGACTAGGGACCAAGAGACCCAGTACTTC. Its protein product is CASSTPTRDQETQYF.

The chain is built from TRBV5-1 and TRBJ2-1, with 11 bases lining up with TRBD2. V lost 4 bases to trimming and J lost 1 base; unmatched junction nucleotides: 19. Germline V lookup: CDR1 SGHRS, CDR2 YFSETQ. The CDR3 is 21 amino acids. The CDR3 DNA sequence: TGCGCCAGCAGCATTCCAGGGGGCGGCGGGACTAGCGGAGAGTCCTACAATGAGCAGTTCTTC. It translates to CASSIPGGGGTSGESYNEQFF.

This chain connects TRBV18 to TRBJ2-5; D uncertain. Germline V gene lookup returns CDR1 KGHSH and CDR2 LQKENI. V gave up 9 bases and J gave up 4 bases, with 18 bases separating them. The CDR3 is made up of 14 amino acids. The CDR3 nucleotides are TGTGCCAGTTTCCAGGACCCCTACGTAGAGACCCAGTACTTC. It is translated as CASFQDPYVETQYF.

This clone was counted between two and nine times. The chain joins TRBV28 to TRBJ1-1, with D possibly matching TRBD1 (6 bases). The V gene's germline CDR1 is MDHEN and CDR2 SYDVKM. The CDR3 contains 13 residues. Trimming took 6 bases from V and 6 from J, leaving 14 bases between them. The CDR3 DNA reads TGTGCCAGCAGGACTCCAGGGGACGCTGAAGCTTTCTTT. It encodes CASRTPGDAEAFF.

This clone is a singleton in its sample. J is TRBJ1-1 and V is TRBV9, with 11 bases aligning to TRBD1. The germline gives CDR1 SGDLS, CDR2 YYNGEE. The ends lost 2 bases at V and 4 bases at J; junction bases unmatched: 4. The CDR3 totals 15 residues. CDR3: CASSVTGTGGTEAFF. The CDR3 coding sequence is TGTGCCAGCAGCGTTACCGGGACAGGGGGCACTGAAGCTTTCTTT.

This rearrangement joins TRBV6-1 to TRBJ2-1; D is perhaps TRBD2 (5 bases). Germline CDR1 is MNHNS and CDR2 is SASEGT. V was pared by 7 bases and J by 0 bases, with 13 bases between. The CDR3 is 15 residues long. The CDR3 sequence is CASKKIGSSYNEQFF. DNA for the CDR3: TGTGCCAGCAAAAAGATAGGGAGCTCCTACAATGAGCAGTTCTTC.